Here is one T cell receptor (beta chain) with its context. The antigen remains undetermined. A marrow graft followed busulfan-fludarabine conditioning, with cyclophosphamide on days +3 and +4. This record belongs to a study of T cells after posttransplantation cyclophosphamide. General observations from the study: TRB overlap between skin or GI tissue T cells and blood was limited. TRB clonality was highly associated with recipient CMV seropositivity and reactivation. Later post-transplant blood repertoires were often dominated by donor CD8+ memory clones.

The CDR3 loop spans 17 amino acids. Between the trimmed V and J ends, which lost 4 bases and 4 bases, there was a span of 23 bases. The table came from immunoSEQ multiplex PCR; TCRdb's copy has only in-frame clones and leaves some out. The sample has under 20,000 clones, 70% to 85% seen once; the top ten hold roughly a quarter. This sequence was found in a male patient between 25 and 39 years old who received an allogeneic stem cell transplant from a related donor, was CMV-positive, and had acute GVHD only. Some T cells may be supplied by the graft donor. V is TRBV5-3 and J is TRBJ1-2; TRBD1 is a possible D gene (5 bases). TRBV5-3 belongs to the ORF category, with a function that is uncertain. Sequencing was performed on PBMCs, taken after an allogeneic stem cell transplant with post-transplant cyclophosphamide. The CDR3 loop is CARSPYPPQGKGYGYTF. The DNA of the CDR3 is TGTGCCAGAAGCCCGTACCCCCCTCAGGGTAAGGGCTATGGCTACACCTTC.